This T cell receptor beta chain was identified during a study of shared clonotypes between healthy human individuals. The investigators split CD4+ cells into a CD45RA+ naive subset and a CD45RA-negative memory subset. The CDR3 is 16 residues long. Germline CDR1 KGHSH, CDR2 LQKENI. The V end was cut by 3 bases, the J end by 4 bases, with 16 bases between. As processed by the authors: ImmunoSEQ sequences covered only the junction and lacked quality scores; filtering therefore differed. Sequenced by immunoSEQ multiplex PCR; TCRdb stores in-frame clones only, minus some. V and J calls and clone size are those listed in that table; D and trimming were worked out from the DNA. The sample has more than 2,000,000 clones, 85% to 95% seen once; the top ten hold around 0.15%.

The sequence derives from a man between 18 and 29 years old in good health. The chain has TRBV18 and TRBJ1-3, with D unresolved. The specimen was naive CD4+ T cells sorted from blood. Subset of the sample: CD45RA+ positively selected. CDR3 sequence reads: CASSPPVGIAGNTIYF. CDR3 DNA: TGTGCCAGCTCACCGCCGGTCGGGATTGCGGGAAACACCATATATTTT.